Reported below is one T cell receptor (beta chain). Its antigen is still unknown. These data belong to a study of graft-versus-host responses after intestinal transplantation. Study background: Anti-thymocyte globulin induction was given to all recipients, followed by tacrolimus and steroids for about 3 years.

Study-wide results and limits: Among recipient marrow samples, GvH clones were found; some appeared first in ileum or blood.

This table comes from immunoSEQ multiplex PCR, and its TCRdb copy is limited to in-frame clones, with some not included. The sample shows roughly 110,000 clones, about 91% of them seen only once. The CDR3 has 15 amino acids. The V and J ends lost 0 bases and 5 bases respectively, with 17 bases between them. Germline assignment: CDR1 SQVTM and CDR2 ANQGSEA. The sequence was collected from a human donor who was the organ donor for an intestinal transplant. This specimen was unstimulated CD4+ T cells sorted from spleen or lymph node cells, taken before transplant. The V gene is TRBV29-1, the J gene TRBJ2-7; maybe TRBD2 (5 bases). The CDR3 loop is CSVEDRGKEVHEQYF. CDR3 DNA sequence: TGCAGCGTTGAAGATCGAGGTAAGGAGGTACACGAGCAGTACTTC.